These 30 T cell receptor beta chains were sequenced from one sample in a study of blood T cell repertoires in COVID-19. Here immunoSEQ multiplex PCR was the method, and the copy in TCRdb shows in-frame clones only, minus some. The table shows roughly 200,000 clones, with about 82% occurring only once. What was sequenced was PBMCs or T cells enriched from blood (not recorded which). These receptor sequences come from a man between 40 and 49 years old with acute COVID-19.

The chain combines TRBV28 with TRBJ2-1; D remains unclear. The germline V gene has CDR1 MDHEN and CDR2 SYDVKM. This CDR3 contains 13 residues. Trimming cost V 10 bases and J 0 bases, with 10 bases left between them. CDR3 protein: CATLRSSYNEQFF. For the CDR3, the DNA is TGTGCCACCCTGAGGAGCTCCTACAATGAGCAGTTCTTC.

This clone was observed a few times. This chain links TRBV27 with TRBJ1-6; the D gene is possibly TRBD1 (6 bases). Trimming took off 5 bases at V and 2 bases at J, with 13 bases between the two ends. This CDR3 has 16 amino acids. CDR1 MNHEY and CDR2 SMNVEV come from the germline V gene (reference sequence). CDR3 sequence: CASSLTGTAYNSPLHF. CDR3 DNA: TGTGCCAGCAGTCTCACAGGGACCGCCTATAATTCACCCCTCCACTTT.

The gene calls are TRBV5-5 and TRBJ1-1; no firm D call. The CDR3 runs to 14 residues. V shed 1 base and J shed 4 bases, with 11 bases lying between them. The germline V gene has CDR1 SGHKS and CDR2 YYEKEE (reference sequence). The chain's CDR3 is CASSLSSGSTEAFF. DNA for the CDR3: TGTGCCAGCAGCTTGTCCTCAGGATCCACTGAAGCTTTCTTT.

The gene calls are TRBV7-9 and TRBJ1-2; D not resolved. Trimming shortened V by 5 bases and J by 7 bases, and 14 bases separated the two germline ends. This CDR3 has 13 residues. The germline V gene encodes CDR1 SEHNR and CDR2 FQNEAQ (reference sequence). This CDR3 is CASSVLLDSGYTF. The CDR3, as DNA: TGTGCCAGCAGCGTACTTCTTGACTCTGGCTACACCTTC.

V and J are TRBV27 and TRBJ1-2; D not certain. The length of the CDR3 is 16 residues. CDR1 is MNHEY and CDR2 is SMNVEV in the germline V gene (reference sequence). V lost 5 bases and J lost 5, with 21 bases in between. CDR3 amino acids: CASSLVQRNGKYGYTF. The CDR3 DNA is TGTGCCAGCAGTCTCGTACAGCGGAATGGGAAGTATGGCTACACCTTC.

This clone has a handful of counts. This chain joins TRBV30 and TRBJ1-2, with 7 bases identical to TRBD1. Per germline, CDR1 GTSNPN and CDR2 SVGIG (reference sequence). CDR3 size: 13 residues. With 0 bases clipped from V and 7 bases from J, the junction kept 5 bases outside the gene matches. The CDR3 nucleotides are TGTGCCTGGAGTGTACGACAGGGAGGTGGCTACACCTTC. Its translation is CAWSVRQGGGYTF.

The table lists this clone with a count of one. This chain joins TRBV2 and TRBJ2-2, with D possibly matching TRBD1 (6 bases). The germline gives CDR1 SNHLY, CDR2 FYNNEI. V gave up 1 base and J gave up 5 bases, with 11 bases separating them. The CDR3 sequence is 15 residues long. CDR3 bases: TGTGCCAGCAGTGAAGGATCGGGACATACCGGGGAGCTGTTTTTT. Protein product: CASSEGSGHTGELFF.

This clone was found once. This rearrangement joins TRBV10-2 to TRBJ2-5, with 14 bases lining up with TRBD2. The V and J ends lost 7 bases and 4 bases, in that order; junction bases with no gene match: 5. The CDR3 is made up of 15 amino acids. Germline V gene sequence: CDR1 WSHSY, CDR2 SAAADI. CDR3 nucleotides: TGCGCCAGCAATCCGGGACTAGCGGGAGTAGAGACCCAGTACTTC. This translates into CASNPGLAGVETQYF.

The chain combines TRBV24-1 with TRBJ1-6; 9 nucleotides align to TRBD1. The V gene's germline CDR1 is KGHDR and CDR2 SFDVKD. The CDR3 covers 15 residues. V shed 0 bases, J shed 9 bases, and the junction held 2 bases outside the gene matches. CDR3: CATSDLRDRVSPLHF. The CDR3 bases are TGTGCCACCAGTGATTTGAGGGACAGGGTTTCACCCCTCCACTTT.

The rearrangement joins TRBV7-2 to TRBJ2-7; 8 bases fit TRBD1. Per germline, CDR1 SGHTA and CDR2 FQGNSA. CDR3 length equals 14 residues. Trimming removed 1 base from V and 6 bases from J; junction bases left unmatched: 5. CDR3 amino acids: CASSLDRGSSEQYF. CDR3 sequence (DNA): TGTGCCAGCAGCTTAGACAGGGGGAGTTCCGAGCAGTACTTC.

The rearrangement links TRBV5-5 to TRBJ2-5, with D unresolved. This CDR3 is built from 12 residues. Trimming cost V 3 bases and J 3 bases, with 6 bases left between them. CDR1 and CDR2 (germline): SGHKS, YYEKEE (reference sequence). The CDR3 DNA reads as TGTGCCAGCAGCTCCGCGGAAGAGACCCAGTACTTC. It codes for CASSSAEETQYF.

V and J are TRBV25-1 and TRBJ2-6; 8 bases align to TRBD2. This CDR3 is built from 18 residues. V lost 3 bases to trimming and J lost 1 base; unmatched junction nucleotides: 8. Per germline, CDR1 MGHDK and CDR2 SYGVNS. This CDR3 reads CASSDPAGDLSGANVLTF. CDR3 bases: TGTGCCAGCAGTGACCCAGCGGGGGACCTATCTGGGGCCAACGTCCTGACTTTC.

The chain employs TRBV2 and TRBJ1-3; 10 bases match TRBD1. The V and J ends lost 4 bases and 6 bases, in that order; junction bases with no gene match: 6. The CDR3 extends over 15 amino acids. Germline V gene lookup returns CDR1 SNHLY and CDR2 FYNNEI. The CDR3 nucleotides are TGTGCCAGCAGTGCAGACAGGGGGCAAGCAAACACCATATATTTT. Protein: CASSADRGQANTIYF.

V is TRBV18 and J is TRBJ1-2; TRBD1 agrees at 7 bases. The CDR3 loop spans 17 amino acids. CDR1 and CDR2 from the germline V gene are KGHSH and LQKENI. Germline trimming cut 3 bases from V and 6 bases from J; bases unmatched to any gene: 16. The CDR3 DNA reads as TGTGCCAGCTCACCCGAGGGGGCCCGGGTCCTTAGGCATGGCTACACCTTC. It codes for CASSPEGARVLRHGYTF.

This sequence joins TRBV14 and TRBJ2-5; 7 nucleotides match TRBD2. From germline, CDR1 is SGHDN and CDR2 FVKESK. The trim removed 4 bases at V and 2 bases at J, leaving 10 bases unmatched. The CDR3 is 16 residues long. CDR3 coding DNA: TGTGCCAGCAGCCCGGATTCGAGCGGGATTCAAGAGACCCAGTACTTC. Translation: CASSPDSSGIQETQYF.

The chain recombines TRBV10-3 with TRBJ2-4; D may be TRBD1 (5 bases). In germline, CDR1 is ENHRY, CDR2 SYGVKD. This CDR3 spans 15 amino acids. With 2 bases removed from V and 3 bases from J, the gap between germline ends came to 11 bases. CDR3 in amino acids: CAISEDSLDKNIQYF. The CDR3 bases are TGTGCCATCAGTGAGGACAGTCTCGACAAAAACATTCAGTACTTC.

The chain links TRBV27 to TRBJ2-5, with 12 positions matching TRBD2. CDR1 is MNHEY and CDR2 is SMNVEV in the germline V gene (reference sequence). The CDR3 is 17 residues long. J gave up 7 bases and V 6 bases, and 15 bases lay outside the gene matches. This chain's CDR3 is CASSRMSNRGLAGTQYF. CDR3 DNA: TGTGCCAGCAGCCGCATGAGTAATAGGGGACTAGCGGGGACCCAGTACTTC.

The V gene is TRBV6-5, the J gene TRBJ2-1; TRBD2 might be the D (6 bases). The CDR3 is 13 amino acids. V gave up 2 bases and J gave up 10 bases, with 12 bases separating them. Germline CDR1 MNHEY, CDR2 SVGAGI. The CDR3 DNA follows: TGTGCCAGCAGTTACAGCCTAGCGATAGAGCAGTTCTTC. Translated: CASSYSLAIEQFF.

This chain uses TRBV3-1 (or the pseudogene TRBV3-2) with TRBJ2-3; 10 bases are shared with TRBD2. V lost 4 bases to trimming and J lost 1 base; unmatched junction nucleotides: 5. Looked up from germline, CDR1 is LGHDT and CDR2 is YNNKEL (reference sequence). CDR3 length: 16 amino acids. In DNA form, the CDR3 reads TGTGCCAGCAGCCCAGGAGGACTAGCGGGCACAGATACGCAGTATTTT. This translates into CASSPGGLAGTDTQYF.

The chain links TRBV6-5 to TRBJ1-1; 7 bases are shared with TRBD1. V dropped 6 bases and J dropped 12; count of bases not matched to a gene: 10. Germline V lookup: CDR1 MNHEY, CDR2 SVGAGI. CDR3 length equals 12 residues. CDR3 residues: CASSKDRTVPFF. CDR3 sequence (DNA): TGTGCCAGCAGCAAGGACAGGACCGTACCTTTCTTT.

The DNA of the CDR3 is TGCGCCAGCAGCAAAGAAGAGGGCTACAATGAGCAGTTCTTC. This codes for CASSKEEGYNEQFF. The chain links TRBV10-2 to TRBJ2-1; weak D call: TRBD2 (5 bases). CDR1 and CDR2 (germline): WSHSY, SAAADI. Trimming shortened V by 6 bases and J by 3 bases, and 12 bases separated the two germline ends. This CDR3 spans 14 amino acids.

The CDR3 spells CASSRRQGKDYEQYF. Written as DNA, the CDR3 is TGCGCCAGCAGCCGAAGACAGGGGAAGGACTACGAGCAGTACTTC. The chain joins TRBV4-3 to TRBJ2-7; 8 bases agree with TRBD1. The V gene's germline CDR1 is LGHNA and CDR2 YSLEER. This CDR3 is built from 15 residues. Trimming removed 4 bases from V and 3 bases from J; junction bases left unmatched: 8.

The rearrangement links TRBV15 to TRBJ1-6, with D perhaps TRBD1 (5 bases). V was clipped by 8 bases and J by 7 bases, with 18 bases between them. The CDR3 is 15 residues long. Germline V CDR1 and CDR2: LNHNV, YYDKDF (reference sequence). CDR3 sequence: CATRPGGGNNSPLHF. CDR3 nucleotide sequence: TGTGCCACCCGACCTGGTGGGGGGAACAATTCACCCCTCCACTTT.

This rearrangement joins TRBV5-6 to TRBJ2-1; 12 positions match TRBD2. The ends lost 7 bases at V and 6 bases at J; junction bases unmatched: 17. CDR3 length: 18 residues. Germline V gene data show CDR1 as SGHDT and CDR2 as YYEEEE. The CDR3 DNA reads TGTGCCAGCCTTCGAGGGGGCCGACTAGCGGGAGTCGGCAATGAGCAGTTCTTC. Protein sequence: CASLRGGRLAGVGNEQFF.

This clone was recorded a few times. This CDR3 is CASKGYSGYTF. The CDR3 nucleotides read TGTGCCAGTAAGGGGTACTCTGGCTACACCTTC. The V call is TRBV19, the J call TRBJ1-2; maybe TRBD1 (5 bases). The V gene lost 7 bases and the J gene lost 7 bases, with 10 bases spanning the gap. Germline CDR1 and CDR2: LNHDA and SQIVND (reference sequence). The CDR3 is made up of 11 amino acids.

This chain joins TRBV5-1 and TRBJ2-7; TRBD1 might be the D (6 bases). The CDR3 is 15 residues long. From germline, CDR1 is SGHRS and CDR2 YFSETQ. V lost 0 bases, J lost 5 bases, and 15 bases lay in between. The CDR3 region is CASSLVLQGSNEQYF. CDR3 DNA sequence: TGCGCCAGCAGCTTGGTCTTGCAGGGGAGCAACGAGCAGTACTTC.

The chain is built from TRBV28 and TRBJ2-2; D call uncertain. The V gene's germline CDR1 is MDHEN and CDR2 SYDVKM. The ends were cut back, 3 bases at V and 3 bases at J, with 11 bases in the middle. CDR3 length: 15 amino acids. The DNA for the CDR3 is TGTGCCAGCAGTTTGCGCGGAACCCACACCGGGGAGCTGTTTTTT. Translated: CASSLRGTHTGELFF.

This chain uses TRBV2 with TRBJ2-2, with TRBD1 matching over 7 bases. The CDR3 consists of 16 residues. Losses at the gene ends were 3 bases for V and 2 bases for J; bases not matched to a gene: 6. The V gene's germline CDR1 is SNHLY and CDR2 FYNNEI. The CDR3 sequence is CASSEPGGINTGELFF. As DNA, the CDR3 is TGTGCCAGCAGTGAGCCAGGGGGAATAAACACCGGGGAGCTGTTTTTT.

Details on this clone: Other DNA sequences from this sample encode an identical CDR3 as well. The V call is TRBV5-1, the J call TRBJ1-5; D might be TRBD1 (5 bases). CDR1 and CDR2 from the germline V gene are SGHRS and YFSETQ. This CDR3 has 14 residues. The V and J ends lost 0 bases and 5 bases respectively, with 9 bases between them. CDR3: CASSLDGGDQPQHF. The CDR3, as DNA: TGCGCCAGCAGCTTGGACGGGGGGGATCAGCCCCAGCATTTT.

In its sample, this clone was seen once. J is TRBJ2-3 and V is TRBV9; the match to TRBD2 covers 7 bases. V shed 7 bases, J shed 5 bases, and the junction held 7 bases outside the gene matches. This CDR3 spans 13 amino acids. CDR1 is SGDLS and CDR2 is YYNGEE in the germline V gene. The CDR3 here is CASQRDGGDTQYF. In DNA, the CDR3 is TGTGCCAGCCAGCGGGACGGGGGAGATACGCAGTATTTT.